This TCR beta chain was identified during a study of vaccination effects on CD4 cells after COVID-19 (dated by TCRdb to between 2021 and 2024). About the study as a whole: Each participant received two doses of an mRNA SARS-CoV-2 vaccine, either BNT162b2 or mRNA-1273. In the study, cultures from other donors were sequenced using the Oncomine TCR Beta short-read assay on an Illumina iSeq 100. The study compared SARS-CoV-2 spike-specific CD4+ TCR repertoires before and after mRNA vaccination in COVID-19 convalescent patients and infection-naive vaccine recipients. Altogether, roughly 10 COVID-19 convalescent patients and a few SARS-CoV-2-naive healthy vaccine recipients made up the full study.

The study at large found these results: Both infection-induced and vaccine-induced clones contracted markedly at late post-vaccination timepoints, which is consistent with waning T cell responses. Limitations of the study were the small number of convalescent patients and the absence of early post-infection timepoints. Among healthy vaccine recipients, nearly all vaccine-induced clones were SARS-CoV-2 mono-reactive, and only 1 of 255 was cross-reactive with common cold coronaviruses.

The ViraFEST assay stimulated PBMC with viral peptide pools and then used TCR sequencing to identify antigen-specific CD4+ T cell clonotypes by expansion. After around 10 days of culture, CD4+ T cells were isolated with the EasySep CD4+ T cell isolation kit. Negative nucleocapsid antibody results before and after vaccination confirmed that the healthy vaccine recipients had no prior SARS-CoV-2 infection. A few million PBMC per well were cultured in IMDM with about 4.8% human AB serum, 8.5 to 10 IU/ml IL-2 and gentamicin, plus 10 ug/ml peptides. On days 3 and 7, half of the culture medium was replaced with fresh IL-2-containing medium. Each peptide stimulation condition was cultured in triplicate wells unless otherwise noted. PBMC were separated from whole blood using Ficoll-Paque Plus gradient centrifugation and were then either cryopreserved at -140C or used fresh. The overlapping peptide pools covered the spike proteins of SARS-CoV-2 as well as those of the common cold coronaviruses HCoV-NL63, HCoV-OC43 and HCoV-229E. Genomic DNA was extracted from cultured CD4+ T cells with the QIAamp micro DNA kit.

To note about this clone: The target of this receptor is not known. One base away there is no much larger clone; base qualities are not given.

The library relied on the immunoSEQ multiplex PCR assay. DNA from the cultured, isolated CD4+ T cells was subjected to TCR beta CDR3 sequencing. In the source study's methods: Non-productive TCR sequences were discarded, and reads were trimmed to the CDR3 region, with only CDR3s of 7 or more amino acids retained. Antigen-specific clonotypes were identified with the MANAFEST web app by comparing expansion in peptide wells against reference cultures. To be called positive, a clone needed expansion at FDR<0.05 compared with the reference and with all other wells, an odds ratio greater than 5, and a frequency greater than 0.1% in two replicate wells. Clonotypes significantly expanded in SARS-CoV-2 spike wells and in at least one common cold coronavirus spike condition were defined as cross-reactive. CDR3 similarity was assessed by Levenshtein distance with the stringdist R package, and unrooted trees were built with ape in R 3.6.1. TCRdb mirrors the immuneACCESS table, restricted to in-frame sequences. Some clones are absent from its copies; in checked studies, under half trace to an unresolved V gene, and the reason for the others is unknown. V and J calls and clone size are given by that table; D and trimming were obtained from the DNA. For this sample there are around 60,000 clones; approximately 76% appear just once. The top ten clones comprise 2.5% to 3.5% of the sample.

This clonotype originated in a human donor who received a COVID-19 vaccine. This material consisted of CD4+ T cells from PBMCs cultured with HCoV-NL63 spike peptides, taken before COVID-19 vaccination. What this sample's cell subset or site label stands for: HCoV-NL63 spike overlapping peptide pool stimulation.

CDR3 sequence: CASSLGQGWETQYF. The sequence in DNA is TGTGCCAGCAGCTTAGGACAGGGGTGGGAGACCCAGTACTTC. This chain is built from TRBV7-9 and TRBJ2-5; 8 bases in the junction line up with TRBD1. Trimming accounts for 1 base at V and 5 bases at J, while the number of junction bases matched to no gene is 3. CDR1 and CDR2 are drawn from the germline V gene (reference sequence): SEHNR, FQNEAQ. From the cysteine through the phenylalanine, the CDR3 covers 14 amino acids. Just the 42-base CDR3 DNA is kept, in frame starting at base 1.